The 17 T cell receptor beta chains listed next were all sequenced from one sample in a study of beta chain features in type 1 diabetes. Sequenced material consisted of expressed TCRB transcripts (all of the isolated RNA was reverse transcribed). Libraries were prepared by immunoSEQ multiplex PCR; TCRdb keeps only in-frame clonotypes and omits some of them. The table includes about 45,000 clones, about 51% detected once. The material sequenced was Tregs from blood. The receptors stem from a woman aged 18-30 years in good health.

This chain uses TRBV5-6 with TRBJ2-6, with 7 bases matching TRBD1. Germline CDR1 SGHDT, CDR2 YYEEEE. V lost 0 bases, J lost 5 bases, and 8 bases stayed unmatched. This CDR3 is built from 17 residues. The CDR3 nucleotides read TGTGCCAGCAGCTTGGAGGTGAGGGGGCAGAGGGCCAACGTCCTGACTTTC. Translated, it gives CASSLEVRGQRANVLTF.

This chain uses TRBV28 with TRBJ2-7; possibly TRBD1 for D (5 bases). Germline V CDR1 and CDR2: MDHEN, SYDVKM. Trimming stripped 6 bases from V and 1 base from J, with 7 bases between. The CDR3 is 12 residues long. The DNA of the CDR3 is TGTGCCAGCAGGCAGGGTTCCTACGAGCAGTACTTC. Translating gives CASRQGSYEQYF.

This clone was counted between two and nine times. The chain uses TRBV28 and TRBJ1-2; the D gene is possibly TRBD1 (6 bases). CDR1 and CDR2 (germline): MDHEN, SYDVKM. CDR3 length equals 15 residues. V gave up 1 base and J gave up 2 bases, with 11 bases separating them. In DNA, the CDR3 is TGTGCCAGCAGTTTATCGGGAAGGGGGAACTATGGCTACACCTTC. This translates into CASSLSGRGNYGYTF.

The chain couples TRBV7-9 to TRBJ1-5; maybe TRBD1 (5 bases). CDR1 and CDR2 (germline): SEHNR, FQNEAQ (reference sequence). The length of the CDR3 is 15 residues. V was cut by 5 bases and J by 1 base, with 12 bases left in between. The chain's CDR3 is CASSQQEGSNQPQHF. CDR3 sequence (DNA): TGTGCCAGCAGCCAACAGGAAGGCAGCAATCAGCCCCAGCATTTT.

This clone is a singleton in its sample. This chain uses TRBV7-3 with TRBJ1-2; 7 bases map to TRBD1. With 5 bases clipped from V and 8 bases from J, the junction kept 8 bases outside the gene matches. The CDR3 is made up of 13 amino acids. CDR1 and CDR2 (germline): SGHTA, FQGTGA. The CDR3 DNA reads TGTGCCAGCAGCACCCCAGGGGGTGAGGGCTACACCTTC. This encodes CASSTPGGEGYTF.

For the CDR3, the DNA is TGCAGCGTTGGTCAGGGGAGCAATCAGCCCCAGCATTTT. It codes for CSVGQGSNQPQHF. The chain employs TRBV29-1 and TRBJ1-5; D possibly corresponds to TRBD1 (6 bases). V was shortened by 4 bases and J by 1 base, with 8 bases between the two germline ends. The CDR3 spans 13 residues. Germline V gene sequence: CDR1 SQVTM, CDR2 ANQGSEA. Looking up the rest from reference TRBV29-1 and TRBJ1-5 gives the full variable domain: SAVISQKPSRDICQRGTSLTIQCQVDSQVTMMFWYRQQPGQSLTLIATANQGSEATYESGFVIDKFPISRPNLTFSTLTVSNMSPEDSSIYLCSVGQGSNQPQHFGDGTRLSIL.

This clone was counted a few times. The chain recombines TRBV14 with TRBJ1-5; no clear D. Trimming removed 4 bases from V and 0 bases from J, with 10 bases in between. CDR1 and CDR2 from the germline V gene are SGHDN and FVKESK. The CDR3 is 15 amino acids. This CDR3 reads CASSLRGVSNQPQHF. The CDR3 nucleotides read TGTGCCAGCAGCCTTCGGGGAGTTAGCAATCAGCCCCAGCATTTT.

This chain connects TRBV7-2 to TRBJ1-1; no reliable D call. V lost 8 bases to trimming and J lost 0 bases, with 13 bases between them. The CDR3 runs 14 residues. Germline lookup yields CDR1 SGHTA and CDR2 FQGNSA. CDR3 nucleotides: TGTGCCAGCCGCGAGGGTCGTATGAACACTGAAGCTTTCTTT. It is translated as CASREGRMNTEAFF.

The V and J genes are TRBV27 and TRBJ1-2; the match to TRBD1 covers 8 bases. The V gene's germline CDR1 is MNHEY and CDR2 SMNVEV (reference sequence). This CDR3 is 16 amino acids long. The V gene end was trimmed by 4 bases and the J gene end by 0 bases; junction bases not matched to a gene: 7. The CDR3 is CASSSHGQGANYGYTF. CDR3 DNA sequence: TGTGCCAGCAGTTCTCACGGACAGGGAGCTAACTATGGCTACACCTTC.

The chain is built from TRBV11-3 and TRBJ2-2; 9 bases match TRBD2. After removal of 5 bases from V and 2 bases from J, the junction contained 6 bases not matched to a gene. CDR3 length: 16 amino acids. Germline values: CDR1 SGHNT, CDR2 YENEEA. In DNA form, the CDR3 reads TGTGCCAGCAGCAGAGATAGCGGGGGCAACACCGGGGAGCTGTTTTTT. Translation gives CASSRDSGGNTGELFF.

V gene TRBV10-3 combines with J gene TRBJ2-4; D may be TRBD2 (5 bases). Germline V gene lookup returns CDR1 ENHRY and CDR2 SYGVKD. The V gene lost 2 bases and the J gene lost 0 bases, with 8 bases spanning the gap. The CDR3 extends over 15 amino acids. CDR3: CAISEAAVAKNIQYF. CDR3 nucleotide sequence: TGTGCCATCAGTGAGGCAGCGGTAGCCAAAAACATTCAGTACTTC.

J is TRBJ2-1 and V is TRBV19, with TRBD2 matching over 11 bases. Germline V gives CDR1 LNHDA, CDR2 SQIVND (reference sequence). This CDR3 spans 18 amino acids. The junction had 13 bases not matched to a gene; V was cut back by 2 bases and J by 7 bases. In nucleotides, the CDR3 is TGTGCCAGTAGTATACAGCGGATAGCGGGAGGGCAATTGAATGAGCAGTTCTTC. As protein: CASSIQRIAGGQLNEQFF. Based on the CDR3 plus reference TRBV19 and TRBJ2-1, the full variable domain is DGGITQSPKYLFRKEGQNVTLSCEQNLNHDAMYWYRQDPGQGLRLIYYSQIVNDFQKGDIAEGYSVSREKKESFPLTVTSAQKNPTAFYLCASSIQRIAGGQLNEQFFGPGTRLTVL.

This clone was seen more than once but under ten times. V is TRBV29-1 and J is TRBJ2-6; D might be TRBD2 (6 bases). V lost 4 bases to trimming and J lost 8 bases, with 18 bases between them. This CDR3 spans 15 amino acids. From germline, CDR1 is SQVTM and CDR2 ANQGSEA. The CDR3, as DNA: TGCAGCGTTGGCGTAAGCGGGTCTAGTCCCAACGTCCTGACTTTC. Amino acids: CSVGVSGSSPNVLTF.

This clone was seen a few times. CDR3 DNA: TGTGCCAGCTCCCGCGGGGGACAGGTCTCCAGGGAGCCCCAGCATTTT. Amino acid sequence: CASSRGGQVSREPQHF. The chain has TRBV18 and TRBJ1-5; TRBD1 matches at 8 bases. V shed 6 bases, J shed 8 bases, and the junction held 15 bases outside the gene matches. CDR3 length equals 16 residues. In germline, CDR1 is KGHSH, CDR2 LQKENI.

This clone was found a few times. The rearrangement links TRBV2 to TRBJ1-5; TRBD1 is a possible D gene (5 bases). The ends were cut back, 3 bases at V and 7 bases at J, with 10 bases in the middle. Per germline, CDR1 SNHLY and CDR2 FYNNEI. CDR3 length equals 13 residues. CDR3 loop: CASSEWGGQPQHF. CDR3 nucleotide sequence: TGTGCCAGCAGTGAGTGGGGGGGACAGCCCCAGCATTTT.

This clone occurred a few times. Here the CDR3 DNA reads TGCGCCAGCAGCCAGGGTCCCCCCTCCGGGACTATCTCCTACGAGCAGTACTTC. Translated, it gives CASSQGPPSGTISYEQYF. The V gene is TRBV4-1, the J gene TRBJ2-7; 7 bases are a match to TRBD2. V shed 3 bases, J shed 0 bases, and the junction held 14 bases outside the gene matches. CDR3 size: 18 residues. Germline values: CDR1 MGHRA, CDR2 YSYEKL.

This chain uses TRBV18 with TRBJ1-1; D is perhaps TRBD1 (5 bases). The germline V gene has CDR1 KGHSH and CDR2 LQKENI. The CDR3 is 16 residues long. Trimming took off 5 bases at V and 5 bases at J, with 21 bases between the two ends. The CDR3 DNA sequence: TGTGCCAGCTCAGGGGCATTCGGGGGACGGGAGACTGAAGCTTTCTTT. As protein: CASSGAFGGRETEAFF.